Below are 15 T cell receptor beta chains sequenced from a single sample in a study of OX40 agonist ivuxolimab in advanced cancers. TCRdb's copy holds only in-frame clones and misses some; the assay was immunoSEQ multiplex PCR. The data show tens of thousands of clones, with 88% seen just once and more than 55% held by the top ten. The sequencing here drew on CD4+ or CD8+ T cells sorted from blood, taken in a trial of the OX40 agonist ivuxolimab. These receptors all stem from an adult with an advanced solid tumor such as melanoma, head and neck, liver or kidney cancer.

This rearrangement joins TRBV28 to TRBJ2-1, with D possibly matching TRBD1 (6 bases). V lost 6 bases, J lost 7 bases, and 10 bases lay in between. There are 12 residues in the CDR3. Germline loops: CDR1 MDHEN, CDR2 SYDVKM. CDR3 sequence (DNA): TGTGCCAGCAGAGAAACAGGGAATGAGCAGTTCTTC. Protein: CASRETGNEQFF. The whole variable domain, filled in from reference TRBV28 and TRBJ2-1, reads DVKVTQSSRYLVKRTGEKVFLECVQDMDHENMFWYRQDPGLGLRLIYFSYDVKMKEKGDIPEGYSVSREKKERFSLILESASTNQTSMYLCASRETGNEQFFGPGTRLTVL.

This sequence joins TRBV6-6 and TRBJ2-7; D not resolved. The V and J ends lost 2 bases and 2 bases respectively, with 10 bases between them. Germline V gene data show CDR1 as MNHNY and CDR2 as SVGAGI (reference sequence). This CDR3 has 14 amino acids. The CDR3 loop reads CASSYPDRAYEQYF. CDR3 DNA: TGTGCCAGCAGTTACCCGGACCGTGCCTACGAGCAGTACTTC.

The DNA of the CDR3 is TGCGCCAGCAGCCAAGATCTTGGGTCGGGGCTTCAGCCCCAGCATTTT. This translates into CASSQDLGSGLQPQHF. The rearrangement links TRBV4-3 to TRBJ1-5; tentatively, D is TRBD1 (5 bases). The CDR3 length is 16 residues. The germline V gene encodes CDR1 LGHNA and CDR2 YSLEER. The V end lost 0 bases, the J end lost 6 bases, and 15 bases lay between the germline ends.

This clone was counted a single time. J is TRBJ1-5 and V is TRBV11-2; no clear D. Germline V lookup: CDR1 SGHAT, CDR2 FQNNGV. The CDR3 has 13 residues. Trimming stripped 1 base from V and 5 bases from J, with 6 bases between. The CDR3 loop is CASSLGPDQPQHF. The CDR3 nucleotides are TGTGCCAGCAGCTTAGGCCCGGATCAGCCCCAGCATTTT. The full variable domain, its missing parts supplied by reference TRBV11-2 and TRBJ1-5, is EAGVAQSPRYKIIEKRQSVAFWCNPISGHATLYWYQQILGQGPKLLIQFQNNGVVDDSQLPKDRFSAERLKGVDSTLKIQPAKLEDSAVYLCASSLGPDQPQHFGDGTRLSIL.

The CDR3 is CAGSTGAGTDTQYF. The DNA of the CDR3 is TGTGCCGGTAGTACAGGGGCTGGCACAGATACGCAGTATTTT. The rearrangement uses TRBV28 and TRBJ2-3; TRBD1 matches at 7 bases. The CDR3 consists of 14 residues. CDR1 MDHEN and CDR2 SYDVKM come from the germline V gene. The V and J ends lost 11 bases and 1 base, in that order; junction bases with no gene match: 9.

The chain links TRBV28 to TRBJ2-3; D not resolved. Trimming took off 1 base at V and 2 bases at J, with 4 bases between the two ends. The germline V gene has CDR1 MDHEN and CDR2 SYDVKM. The CDR3 runs 13 residues. This chain's CDR3 is CASSLSSTDTQYF. CDR3 in DNA: TGTGCCAGCAGTTTATCCTCCACAGATACGCAGTATTTT.

The J gene is TRBJ1-2, the V gene TRBV19, with D uncertain. CDR1 and CDR2 from the germline V gene are LNHDA and SQIVND (reference sequence). V lost 3 bases, J lost 6 bases, and 17 bases lay in between. This CDR3 region has 15 residues. For the CDR3, the DNA is TGTGCCAGTAGTATCCTTCGCGAAGGGCGTCATGGCTACACCTTC. Its translation is CASSILREGRHGYTF.

This rearrangement joins TRBV28 to TRBJ1-4; D perhaps matches TRBD1 (5 bases). V lost 3 bases to trimming and J lost 5 bases, with 10 bases between them. The CDR3 has 14 residues. Germline V gives CDR1 MDHEN, CDR2 SYDVKM. The CDR3 is CASSFWQGNEKLFF. The CDR3 DNA follows: TGTGCCAGCAGTTTTTGGCAGGGAAATGAAAAACTGTTTTTT.

The chain uses TRBV7-6 and TRBJ2-3; D is unclear. This CDR3 is 14 amino acids long. Germline assignment: CDR1 SGHVS and CDR2 FNYEAQ. V was clipped by 5 bases and J by 4 bases, with 13 bases between them. The CDR3 loop is CASSRAIGADTQYF. CDR3 in DNA: TGTGCCAGCAGCCGCGCGATAGGCGCAGATACGCAGTATTTT.

The V call is TRBV20-1, the J call TRBJ1-2, with a weak D call TRBD1 (5 bases). Trimming cost V 6 bases and J 4 bases, with 9 bases left between them. The CDR3 contains 11 residues. Germline V gene data show CDR1 as DFQATT and CDR2 as SNEGSKA (reference sequence). The CDR3 DNA reads TGCAGTGCCCAGGGTGGCTATGGCTACACCTTC. As protein: CSAQGGYGYTF.

Only a few counts were recorded for this clone. The CDR3 sequence: CASSQGTGYGYTF. The CDR3 DNA sequence: TGTGCCAGCAGCCAAGGGACAGGCTATGGCTACACCTTC. This chain uses TRBV7-9 with TRBJ1-2, with TRBD1 matching 8 bases. The germline V gene has CDR1 SEHNR and CDR2 FQNEAQ (reference sequence). V was clipped by 5 bases and J by 4 bases; unmatched bases: 3. The CDR3 loop spans 13 amino acids.

In this sample, this clone turned up a few times. The chain carries TRBV15 and TRBJ2-7, with D maybe TRBD1 (5 bases). Trimming removed 5 bases at V and 2 bases at J, with 7 bases between. Germline CDR1 LNHNV, CDR2 YYDKDF (reference sequence). The CDR3 consists of 12 residues. The CDR3 sequence is CATSQGPYEQYF. In DNA, the CDR3 is TGTGCCACCAGCCAGGGCCCCTACGAGCAGTACTTC.

The V gene is TRBV27, the J gene TRBJ2-7; the D gene could be TRBD1 or TRBD2 (5 bases each). V lost 1 base and J 6 bases, leaving 10 bases between the germline ends. This CDR3 is built from 13 residues. The germline V gene has CDR1 MNHEY and CDR2 SMNVEV (reference sequence). The CDR3 sequence is CASSLFAGSEQYF. In nucleotides, the CDR3 is TGTGCCAGCAGTTTATTTGCAGGGAGCGAGCAGTACTTC.

The chain links TRBV10-2 to TRBJ1-2, with 9 nucleotides matching TRBD1. V shed 4 bases, J shed 6 bases, and the junction held 3 bases outside the gene matches. The CDR3 is 13 residues long. Germline V gene data show CDR1 as WSHSY and CDR2 as SAAADI. CDR3 region: CASSGRTGDGYTF. CDR3 nucleotide sequence: TGCGCCAGCAGTGGACGGACAGGGGATGGCTACACCTTC.

This clone was seen a few times. J is TRBJ2-3 and V is TRBV18; 8 bases fit TRBD1. V gave up 3 bases and J gave up 1 base; unmatched junction bases: 3. Germline-derived CDR1 and CDR2 are KGHSH and LQKENI. CDR3 length: 15 amino acids. The chain's CDR3 is CASSPLQGGTDTQYF. DNA of the CDR3: TGTGCCAGCTCACCCTTACAGGGGGGCACAGATACGCAGTATTTT.